A single sample gave rise to the 8 T cell receptor beta chains below, sequenced in a study of cytomegalovirus exposure and HLA in healthy donors (dated 2017 in TCRdb). Library preparation employed the immunoSEQ multiplex PCR assay. In its TCRdb copy, this immuneACCESS table keeps in-frame sequences only and misses some clones. Where compared with another copy, unresolved V genes explain less than half of these, and the others have no known cause. This sample gives approximately 70,000 clones in total; about 95% of them show up just once. The ten largest clones capture more than 1% of the sample. Sequencing input: PBMCs. The receptors come from a woman in her late teens or twenties in good health and CMV-seronegative.

The rearrangement links TRBV13 to TRBJ2-3; 7 nucleotides agree with TRBD1. The CDR3 consists of 14 residues. CDR1 PRHDT and CDR2 FYEKMQ come from the germline V gene (reference sequence). V was clipped by 1 base and J by 7 bases; unmatched bases: 5. The CDR3 coding sequence is TGTGCCAGCAGCTTAGCCGGGACAGAACATACGCAGTATTTT. This codes for CASSLAGTEHTQYF.

This clone was detected once. The J gene is TRBJ2-5, the V gene TRBV7-2; 7 bases match TRBD1. The V gene's germline CDR1 is SGHTA and CDR2 FQGNSA. V shed 1 base and J 2 bases; nucleotides not matched to a gene: 7. There are 16 residues in the CDR3. CDR3 protein: CASSLEVGTDQETQYF. For the CDR3, the DNA is TGTGCCAGCAGCTTAGAGGTTGGGACAGATCAAGAGACCCAGTACTTC. Looking up the rest from reference TRBV7-2 and TRBJ2-5 gives the full variable domain: GAGVSQSPSNKVTEKGKDVELRCDPISGHTALYWYRQSLGQGLEFLIYFQGNSAPDKSGLPSDRFSAERTGGSVSTLTIQRTQQEDSAVYLCASSLEVGTDQETQYFGPGTRLLVL.

The rearrangement joins TRBV18 to TRBJ2-1; TRBD2 matches at 8 bases. V was pared by 6 bases and J by 10 bases, with 5 bases of the junction left unmatched. This CDR3 is built from 12 residues. The germline gives CDR1 KGHSH, CDR2 LQKENI. CDR3 amino acids: CASSPPSGEQFF. The CDR3 DNA is TGTGCCAGCTCGCCGCCTAGCGGGGAGCAGTTCTTC.

The chain uses TRBV19 and TRBJ2-6; 7 bases align to TRBD1. The CDR3 runs to 17 residues. Germline CDR1 and CDR2: LNHDA and SQIVND (reference sequence). V shed 2 bases, J shed 2 bases, and the junction held 6 bases outside the gene matches. The CDR3 is CASSILQTGTGANVLTF. For the CDR3, the DNA is TGTGCCAGTAGTATACTCCAGACAGGGACTGGGGCCAACGTCCTGACTTTC. Full variable domain (outside the CDR3, taken from reference TRBV19 and TRBJ2-6): DGGITQSPKYLFRKEGQNVTLSCEQNLNHDAMYWYRQDPGQGLRLIYYSQIVNDFQKGDIAEGYSVSREKKESFPLTVTSAQKNPTAFYLCASSILQTGTGANVLTFGAGSRLTVL.

The gene calls are TRBV6-5 and TRBJ2-2; 8 positions match TRBD2. This CDR3 has 14 residues. The V segment lost 8 bases and the J segment 3 bases; nucleotides outside the gene matches: 5. From germline, CDR1 is MNHEY and CDR2 SVGAGI. CDR3 nucleotide sequence: TGTGCCAGCGGAGGGACTAGACACACCGGGGAGCTGTTTTTT. The encoded protein is CASGGTRHTGELFF.

The chain carries TRBV9 and TRBJ2-3; 8 bases agree with TRBD2. Trimming took 4 bases from V and 1 from J; bases not matched to a gene: 14. The CDR3 consists of 18 residues. Per the germline V gene, CDR1 is SGDLS and CDR2 is YYNGEE. This CDR3 is CASSPRGWGLGGTDTQYF. DNA for the CDR3: TGTGCCAGCAGCCCCCGCGGCTGGGGACTAGGAGGCACAGATACGCAGTATTTT.

This clone was found once. The gene calls are TRBV29-1 and TRBJ2-3; D might be TRBD2 (5 bases). V lost 1 base, J lost 0 bases, and 5 bases lay in between. Per the germline V gene, CDR1 is SQVTM and CDR2 is ANQGSEA. The CDR3 is made up of 13 amino acids. The CDR3 DNA is TGCAGCGTTGAAGGGACTAGCACAGATACGCAGTATTTT. This translates into CSVEGTSTDTQYF.

The genes are TRBV2 and TRBJ2-7; TRBD2 matches 13 bases. Germline V gene sequence: CDR1 SNHLY, CDR2 FYNNEI. Trimming cost V 6 bases and J 2 bases; bases outside gene matches: 4. CDR3 length: 15 amino acids. The CDR3 DNA follows: TGTGCCAGCAGCCCAACTAGCGGGGGGGCCTACGAGCAGTACTTC. As protein: CASSPTSGGAYEQYF.